Each of the 21 T cell receptor beta chains below was sequenced from the same sample in a study of T cell repertoires in cytomegalovirus infection (dated by TCRdb to between 2017 and 2020). Instrument on record: Illumina HiSeq 1500. TCRdb reworked the public reads: Q25 trimming with fastp, MiXCR clone assembly, productive beta chains retained. Rows with a matching CDR3 protein are joined into one entry that keeps the most common DNA and genes. The sample includes over 200,000 distinct CDR3 sequences, with about an eighth observed a single time. The ten largest clones capture around 8.1% of the sample. Sequencing was carried out using PBMCs. Every receptor here comes from a human donor in good health (CMV status not recorded). Some clones in this sample may be carry-over from other donors' samples.

This clonotype was recorded at least ten times. The rearrangement links TRBV6-4 to TRBJ1-1; TRBD1 is a possible D gene (5 bases). Deletions cut 2 bases from V and 1 base from J, with 5 bases between. This CDR3 is built from 13 residues. Germline V lookup: CDR1 MRHNA, CDR2 SNTAGT. This chain's CDR3 is CASSDGTNTEAFF. CDR3 nucleotides: TGTGCCAGCAGTGACGGGACGAACACTGAAGCTTTCTTT.

The chain couples TRBV2 to TRBJ1-1; TRBD1 matches 8 bases. The CDR3 consists of 14 residues. The V gene end was trimmed by 6 bases and the J gene end by 2 bases; junction bases not matched to a gene: 5. CDR1 and CDR2 (germline): SNHLY, FYNNEI. The CDR3 protein is CASRLTGANTEAFF. Here the CDR3 DNA reads TGTGCCAGCAGGCTGACAGGGGCCAACACTGAAGCTTTCTTT.

This clonotype was recorded a few times. V and J are TRBV5-5 and TRBJ1-1; a possible D gene is TRBD1 (6 bases). Germline V lookup: CDR1 SGHKS, CDR2 YYEKEE (reference sequence). Between the trimmed V and J ends, which lost 0 bases and 7 bases, there was a span of 13 bases. This CDR3 region has 14 residues. Here the CDR3 DNA reads TGTGCCAGCAGCTTGGGACAGGTCAAGGTTGAAGCTTTCTTT. The encoded protein is CASSLGQVKVEAFF.

This clonotype counts as large. This sequence joins TRBV7-2 and TRBJ2-1; possibly TRBD1 or TRBD2 for D (5 bases each). The V end lost 1 base, the J end lost 2 bases, and 9 bases lay between the germline ends. This CDR3 is 15 amino acids long. Germline CDR1 and CDR2: SGHTA and FQGNSA. The CDR3 is CASSLGVGAYNEQFF. The CDR3 DNA reads as TGTGCCAGCAGCTTAGGGGTGGGGGCCTACAATGAGCAGTTCTTC.

The rearrangement uses TRBV27 and TRBJ2-3; no reliable D call. Trimming cost V 5 bases and J 2 bases, with 8 bases left between them. The germline V gene encodes CDR1 MNHEY and CDR2 SMNVEV (reference sequence). This CDR3 contains 13 residues. CDR3 nucleotide sequence: TGTGCCAGCAGTAAGCGACCCACAGATACGCAGTATTTT. Protein: CASSKRPTDTQYF.

This clonotype was detected many times. The chain has TRBV5-4 and TRBJ2-2; 12 bases agree with TRBD2. V trimming: 1 base; J trimming: 2 bases; junction bases outside the gene matches: 3. Looked up from germline, CDR1 is SGHNT and CDR2 is YYREEE (reference sequence). The CDR3 totals 17 residues. CDR3 amino acids: CASSLTSGRFNTGELFF. The CDR3 bases are TGTGCCAGCAGCTTGACTAGCGGGAGGTTTAACACCGGGGAGCTGTTTTTT.

The chain carries TRBV2 and TRBJ1-2; D gene ambiguous. V lost 2 bases and J lost 1, with 8 bases in between. CDR3 length equals 14 residues. Germline V CDR1 and CDR2: SNHLY, FYNNEI. CDR3 sequence (DNA): TGTGCCAGCAGTGAATCCCAAATTAACTATGGCTACACCTTC. Its protein is CASSESQINYGYTF.

This clonotype was recorded many times. The chain joins TRBV24-1 to TRBJ2-1, with D maybe TRBD2 (6 bases). Trimming removed 1 base from V and 2 bases from J, with 8 bases in between. Germline assignment: CDR1 KGHDR and CDR2 SFDVKD. This CDR3 contains 15 residues. The CDR3 loop is CATSDFREAYNEQFF. Here the CDR3 DNA reads TGTGCCACCAGTGATTTCAGGGAGGCCTACAATGAGCAGTTCTTC.

Details on this clonotype: Its ends do not fully match the called genes, so a read error is possible. This sequence joins TRBV10-3 and TRBJ2-7; perhaps TRBD2 as D (6 bases). Germline values: CDR1 ENHRY, CDR2 SYGVKD. This CDR3 is 13 amino acids long. The CDR3 sequence: CAISGDFSYEPYF. For the CDR3, the DNA is TGTGCCATCAGTGGGGACTTCTCCTACGAGCCGTACTTC.

Many counts were recorded for this clonotype. This chain connects TRBV27 to TRBJ1-2; D is unresolved. CDR1 is MNHEY, CDR2 SMNVEV, per germline (reference sequence). This CDR3 comprises 15 residues. Trimming took off 3 bases at V and 4 bases at J, with 15 bases between the two ends. The CDR3 here is CASSLFLGFGYGYTF. The CDR3 DNA follows: TGTGCCAGCAGTTTGTTCCTCGGGTTCGGCTATGGCTACACCTTC.

This clonotype was seen many times. The chain joins TRBV7-2 to TRBJ2-7, with 13 bases lining up with TRBD2. CDR1 and CDR2 (germline): SGHTA, FQGNSA. The CDR3 consists of 16 residues. V lost 5 bases and J lost 6; bases outside the gene matches: 10. The CDR3 here is CASSPLTSGRSREQYF. CDR3 coding DNA: TGTGCCAGCAGCCCCCTGACTAGCGGGAGGTCACGCGAGCAGTACTTC.

This clonotype has a count of ten or more. This chain joins TRBV7-2 and TRBJ2-7; possible D gene TRBD2, 5 bases. This CDR3 is 14 amino acids long. V shed 3 bases and J shed 5 bases, with 14 bases lying between them. CDR1 SGHTA and CDR2 FQGNSA come from the germline V gene. CDR3 nucleotides: TGTGCCAGCAGCTTTCCCGGGGTCCGGAACGAGCAGTACTTC. It is translated as CASSFPGVRNEQYF.

The sample holds many counts of this clonotype. This chain uses TRBV5-1 with TRBJ2-7, with 7 bases identical to TRBD1. The CDR3 spans 15 residues. In germline, CDR1 is SGHRS, CDR2 YFSETQ. The V segment lost 0 bases and the J segment 6 bases; nucleotides outside the gene matches: 9. The CDR3 spells CASSLGEDRSAEQYF. The CDR3 DNA sequence: TGCGCCAGCAGCTTGGGTGAGGACAGGTCTGCCGAGCAGTACTTC.

This clonotype was seen repeatedly, ten times or more. This chain links TRBV7-2 with TRBJ2-1; 8 nucleotides align to TRBD2. The germline gives CDR1 SGHTA, CDR2 FQGNSA. Trimming took 4 bases from V and 9 from J; bases not matched to a gene: 11. The CDR3 has 15 amino acids. The CDR3 DNA follows: TGTGCCAGCAGCTCCACCTCGGGGGGGTGGGTTGAGCAGTTCTTC. Its translation: CASSSTSGGWVEQFF.

Comments on this clonotype: A much bigger clone sits one base away, suggesting this may be a read error. This chain links TRBV6-8 with TRBJ1-2, with a possible D match to TRBD1 (5 bases). CDR1 and CDR2 from the germline V gene are MNHGY and SAAAGT. V shed 8 bases and J shed 1 base, with 11 bases lying between them. This CDR3 is built from 13 residues. The CDR3 region has the DNA TGTGCCAGCCCTAGGGGACGTAACTATGGCTACACCTTC. This encodes CASPRGRNYGYTF.

Only a few counts were recorded for this clonotype. DNA for the CDR3: TGCAGCGTGGGTAAGGCTGGCTCCTACAATGAGCAGTTCTTC. Translation: CSVGKAGSYNEQFF. The chain combines TRBV29-1 with TRBJ2-1; D call uncertain. The V gene's germline CDR1 is SQVTM and CDR2 ANQGSEA. V was pared by 6 bases and J by 0 bases, with 12 bases between. The CDR3 runs to 14 residues.

In regard to this clonotype: A much larger clone differs by one base, so this may be a read error. The rearrangement uses TRBV5-1 and TRBJ1-4, with D tentatively TRBD1 (5 bases). Germline CDR1 and CDR2: SGHRS and YFSETQ. The CDR3 spans 15 residues. The CDR3 DNA follows: TGCGCCAACAGCCCCTCCCCGGGGGAGAATGAAAAACTGTTTTTT. It encodes CANSPSPGENEKLFF.

A few counts support this clonotype. V usage is TRBV2 and J usage is TRBJ1-2; 10 bases are a match to TRBD1. The CDR3 covers 17 residues. Looked up from germline, CDR1 is SNHLY and CDR2 is FYNNEI. Trimming removed 5 bases from V and 4 bases from J; junction bases left unmatched: 13. CDR3 sequence (DNA): TGTGCCAGCAGTCCCCTGCGTATTGGGACAGGGGCCTATGGCTACACCTTC. It translates to CASSPLRIGTGAYGYTF.

In its sample, this clonotype was seen many times. The genes are TRBV12-3 or TRBV12-4 and TRBJ2-5; 9 bases match TRBD1. The CDR3 has 14 residues. Trimming at V came to 4 bases and at J to 3 bases, leaving 3 bases not matched to a gene. CDR3 region: CASSYRGREETQYF. The CDR3 nucleotides read TGTGCCAGCAGTTACAGGGGGCGCGAAGAGACCCAGTACTTC.

Ten or more counts support this clonotype. The CDR3 spells CASSREPGTGLYGYTF. As DNA, the CDR3 is TGTGCCAGCAGCAGAGAGCCCGGGACAGGTCTCTATGGCTACACCTTC. The chain carries TRBV7-2 and TRBJ1-2, with TRBD1 matching over 8 bases. V was pared by 5 bases and J by 4 bases, with 12 bases of the junction left unmatched. The germline CDR1 and CDR2 sequences are SGHTA and FQGNSA. This CDR3 spans 16 amino acids.

In its sample, this clonotype was seen many times. The chain couples TRBV7-9 to TRBJ1-1; D remains ambiguous. Trimming shortened V by 5 bases and J by 1 base, and 8 bases separated the two germline ends. Germline assignment: CDR1 SEHNR and CDR2 FQNEAQ (reference sequence). There are 13 residues in the CDR3. CDR3 region: CASSQSSNTEAFF. The CDR3 DNA reads as TGTGCCAGCAGCCAATCCTCGAACACTGAAGCTTTCTTT. Looking up the rest from reference TRBV7-9 and TRBJ1-1 gives the full variable domain: DTGVSQNPRHKITKRGQNVTFRCDPISEHNRLYWYRQTLGQGPEFLTYFQNEAQLEKSRLLSDRFSAERPKGSFSTLEIQRTEQGDSAMYLCASSQSSNTEAFFGQGTRLTVV.